The rows below give T cell receptor beta chains drawn from one sample of a study of blood T cell repertoires in COVID-19. Here immunoSEQ multiplex PCR was the method, and the copy in TCRdb shows in-frame clones only, minus some. The data contain some 240,000 clones, 75% to 85% of them singletons. Sequencing input: peripheral blood. Receptors were obtained from a woman in her sixties or seventies with COVID-19, enrolled during active disease. Both conserved end residues are trimmed from each CDR3.

>TRBJ2-2|TRBV4-3
ASSQETVTNTGELF
>TRBJ1-2|TRBV7-8
ASTDRGQSGYT
>TRBJ1-2|TRBV27
ASRGWGHGYT
>TRBJ1-6|TRBV7-3
ASSLLGQGSNSPLH
>TRBJ1-4|TRBV7-9
ASSLGRLDEKLF
>TRBJ1-1|TRBV19
ASSNVRVSTEAF
>TRBJ2-3|TRBV19
ASSMAAGGDTQY
>TRBJ2-7|TRBV5-1
ASSNVVPGLAGGYEQY
>TRBJ1-1|TRBV18
ASSPAAETEAF
>TRBJ2-3|TRBV3-1/TRBV3-2
ASSWLTSGGVTDTQY
>TRBJ2-1|TRBV5-1
ASSLGSWTSGRANEQF